These 21 T cell receptor beta chains originate from one sample sequenced in a study of T cell responses to AZD1222 COVID-19 vaccine. Using immunoSEQ multiplex PCR, the repertoire was profiled, and TCRdb retains in-frame clones only, with some absent. Here the sample spans fewer than 85,000 clones, 90% to 95% being singletons. Material: peripheral blood, obtained on day 0 of MenACWY control vaccination. These receptors were taken from an adult in good health.

The chain uses TRBV4-1 and TRBJ2-7, with unresolved D. Trimming shortened V by 4 bases and J by 2 bases, and 9 bases separated the two germline ends. Germline V gene data show CDR1 as MGHRA and CDR2 as YSYEKL. The CDR3 runs 13 residues. In nucleotides, the CDR3 is TGCGCCAGCAGCCCCCACACCACCTACGAGCAGTACTTC. Amino acids: CASSPHTTYEQYF.

The chain recombines TRBV29-1 with TRBJ1-2; no clear D. Germline V gene lookup returns CDR1 SQVTM and CDR2 ANQGSEA. CDR3 length: 11 residues. With 3 bases removed from V and 9 bases from J, the gap between germline ends came to 11 bases. The CDR3 bases are TGCAGCGTTGAGGTCGAATGGAGCTACACCTTC. This codes for CSVEVEWSYTF.

This clone was counted once. V usage is TRBV10-3 and J usage is TRBJ1-1; 7 nucleotides agree with TRBD1. The germline gives CDR1 ENHRY, CDR2 SYGVKD. The CDR3 sequence is 13 residues long. V shed 7 bases and J 1 base; nucleotides not matched to a gene: 3. The DNA for the CDR3 is TGTGCCATCACCGGGACAGCGAACACTGAAGCTTTCTTT. It codes for CAITGTANTEAFF.

This chain joins TRBV7-8 and TRBJ1-1; perhaps TRBD1 as D (5 bases). Between the trimmed V and J ends, which lost 5 bases and 3 bases, there was a span of 13 bases. The CDR3 totals 14 residues. The germline gives CDR1 SGHVS, CDR2 FQNEAQ. The CDR3 protein is CASSTVWGDTEAFF. In nucleotides, the CDR3 is TGTGCCAGCAGCACCGTATGGGGGGACACTGAAGCTTTCTTT.

This clone was seen a single time. This chain joins TRBV9 and TRBJ2-7, with TRBD1 matching over 7 bases. The CDR3 runs 13 residues. The germline CDR1 and CDR2 sequences are SGDLS and YYNGEE. V lost 4 bases to trimming and J lost 3 bases; unmatched junction nucleotides: 4. CDR3 sequence: CASSTGTDYEQYF. CDR3 coding DNA: TGTGCCAGCAGCACCGGGACAGACTACGAGCAGTACTTC.

The rearrangement uses TRBV10-2 and TRBJ1-4; D not resolved. The length of the CDR3 is 12 residues. V lost 4 bases and J 7 bases, leaving 7 bases between the germline ends. Germline CDR1 is WSHSY and CDR2 is SAAADI. The CDR3 sequence: CASSVGREKLFF. The CDR3 coding sequence is TGCGCCAGCAGTGTTGGCCGTGAAAAACTGTTTTTT.

The chain couples TRBV7-8 to TRBJ2-3, with D tentatively TRBD1 (6 bases). V lost 1 base, J lost 7 bases, and 21 bases lay in between. Germline values: CDR1 SGHVS, CDR2 FQNEAQ. CDR3 length: 17 residues. The CDR3 is CASSLERAAWGPHTQYF. CDR3 in DNA: TGTGCCAGCAGCTTAGAACGGGCAGCCTGGGGGCCACATACGCAGTATTTT.

J is TRBJ1-1 and V is TRBV28; TRBD1 matches 12 bases. Germline CDR1 reads MDHEN; CDR2 reads SYDVKM. The CDR3 loop spans 14 amino acids. V shed 6 bases, J shed 3 bases, and the junction held 2 bases outside the gene matches. CDR3 nucleotides: TGTGCCAGCAGGGGACAGGGGGCGTACACTGAAGCTTTCTTT. It yields the protein CASRGQGAYTEAFF.

The chain recombines TRBV12-3 or TRBV12-4 with TRBJ2-7, with D perhaps TRBD1 (5 bases). With 6 bases removed from V and 6 bases from J, the gap between germline ends came to 9 bases. The CDR3 runs 11 residues. The CDR3 bases are TGTGCCAGCAGCCAGGGTTTCGAGCAGTACTTC. Translation gives CASSQGFEQYF.

The chain has TRBV27 and TRBJ2-2; D uncertain. Trimming took off 0 bases at V and 0 bases at J, with 5 bases between the two ends. The germline gives CDR1 MNHEY, CDR2 SMNVEV (reference sequence). This CDR3 has 15 amino acids. The CDR3 sequence: CASSLSGTNTGELFF. The CDR3 nucleotides read TGTGCCAGCAGTTTATCGGGAACGAACACCGGGGAGCTGTTTTTT.

This clone was observed once. This chain joins TRBV19 and TRBJ1-4, with a possible D match to TRBD1 (6 bases). The germline V and J ends were trimmed by 5 bases and 2 bases, with 9 bases remaining between them. In germline, CDR1 is LNHDA, CDR2 SQIVND (reference sequence). The CDR3 loop spans 14 amino acids. CDR3 DNA sequence: TGTGCCAGTAGTGCAGGGGTTACTAATGAAAAACTGTTTTTT. Its translation is CASSAGVTNEKLFF.

This sequence joins TRBV9 and TRBJ2-2, with a weak D call TRBD2 (6 bases). In germline, CDR1 is SGDLS, CDR2 YYNGEE. Trimming pared 0 bases from V and 4 bases from J, leaving 10 bases between. The CDR3 has 15 amino acids. This chain's CDR3 is CASSVVGGVTGELFF. The CDR3 coding sequence is TGTGCCAGCAGCGTAGTTGGCGGGGTCACCGGGGAGCTGTTTTTT.

The V and J genes are TRBV4-1 and TRBJ1-2; D call uncertain. The CDR3 sequence is 14 residues long. Germline values: CDR1 MGHRA, CDR2 YSYEKL. Trimming removed 0 bases from V and 8 bases from J, with 13 bases in between. CDR3 DNA: TGCGCCAGCAGCCAAGATCTCCTCCCCGACGGCTACACCTTC. Protein sequence: CASSQDLLPDGYTF.

The chain has TRBV19 and TRBJ2-3; tentatively, D is TRBD2 (5 bases). The CDR3 is 14 amino acids. V lost 5 bases and J 0 bases, leaving 9 bases between the germline ends. Germline V gene data show CDR1 as LNHDA and CDR2 as SQIVND (reference sequence). DNA for the CDR3: TGTGCCAGTAGTTGGCGGGCGAGCACAGATACGCAGTATTTT. It translates to CASSWRASTDTQYF.

This chain connects TRBV5-1 to TRBJ2-3; 10 bases agree with TRBD2. V shed 0 bases and J 1 base; nucleotides not matched to a gene: 2. This CDR3 spans 16 amino acids. CDR1 is SGHRS and CDR2 is YFSETQ in the germline V gene. In DNA, the CDR3 is TGCGCCAGCAGCTTGGCCGGGACTAGCGGCACAGATACGCAGTATTTT. As protein: CASSLAGTSGTDTQYF.

This chain joins TRBV3-1 (or the pseudogene TRBV3-2) and TRBJ1-1, with D possibly matching TRBD1 (6 bases). The CDR3 spans 14 residues. V was trimmed by 1 base and J by 5 bases, leaving 11 bases between them. Germline assignment: CDR1 LGHDT and CDR2 YNNKEL (reference sequence). CDR3 DNA: TGTGCCAGCAGCCAAGCCCCAGGGGTGACTGAAGCTTTCTTT. It codes for CASSQAPGVTEAFF.

The V gene is TRBV9, the J gene TRBJ2-6; D unclear. V shed 0 bases and J shed 2 bases, with 6 bases lying between them. Germline-derived CDR1 and CDR2 are SGDLS and YYNGEE. CDR3 size: 15 residues. CDR3: CASSVAWTGANVLTF. CDR3 DNA sequence: TGTGCCAGCAGCGTAGCGTGGACTGGGGCCAACGTCCTGACTTTC. The variable domain in full, with the rest retrieved from reference TRBV9 and TRBJ2-6, is DSGVTQTPKHLITATGQRVTLRCSPRSGDLSVYWYQQSLDQGLQFLIQYYNGEERAKGNILERFSAQQFPDLHSELNLSSLELGDSALYFCASSVAWTGANVLTFGAGSRLTVL.

V and J are TRBV12-5 and TRBJ2-2; 13 bases line up with TRBD2. The CDR3 is made up of 18 amino acids. Germline V gene lookup returns CDR1 LGHNT and CDR2 FRNRAP. The trim removed 1 base at V and 8 bases at J, leaving 10 bases unmatched. In nucleotides, the CDR3 is TGTGCTAGTGGTTTGGACCCTGGACTAGCGGGAGTTGTAGGGGAGCTGTTTTTT. It specifies CASGLDPGLAGVVGELFF. Combining the CDR3 with reference TRBV12-5 and TRBJ2-2 gives the whole variable domain DARVTQTPRHKVTEMGQEVTMRCQPILGHNTVFWYRQTMMQGLELLAYFRNRAPLDDSGMPKDRFSAEMPDATLATLKIQPSEPRDSAVYFCASGLDPGLAGVVGELFFGEGSRLTVL.

The genes are TRBV6-5 and TRBJ1-6; D is possibly TRBD1 (5 bases). Trimming took off 8 bases at V and 4 bases at J, with 12 bases between the two ends. Per the germline V gene, CDR1 is MNHEY and CDR2 is SVGAGI. CDR3 length: 14 amino acids. CDR3 sequence (DNA): TGTGCCAGCGGGGCGGGGCCGTATAATTCACCCCTCCACTTT. This gives the protein CASGAGPYNSPLHF.

This clone was recorded once. The rearrangement links TRBV5-6 to TRBJ1-2; 7 positions match TRBD1. This CDR3 has 17 amino acids. V shed 0 bases and J 2 bases; nucleotides not matched to a gene: 10. From germline, CDR1 is SGHDT and CDR2 YYEEEE. CDR3 nucleotides: TGTGCCAGCAGCTTGGCGGGACAGTCGCATGCGAACTATGGCTACACCTTC. Its protein is CASSLAGQSHANYGYTF. Filled out from reference TRBV5-6 and TRBJ1-2, the complete variable domain reads DAGVTQSPTHLIKTRGQQVTLRCSPKSGHDTVSWYQQALGQGPQFIFQYYEEEERQRGNFPDRFSGHQFPNYSSELNVNALLLGDSALYLCASSLAGQSHANYGYTFGSGTRLTVV.

The chain combines TRBV7-2 with TRBJ1-2; D might be TRBD1 (5 bases). The CDR3 loop spans 14 amino acids. Trimming took off 5 bases at V and 6 bases at J, with 16 bases between the two ends. Germline CDR1 SGHTA, CDR2 FQGNSA. The CDR3 protein is CASSPQAGRDGYTF. The CDR3 DNA sequence: TGTGCCAGCAGCCCACAGGCGGGGCGGGATGGCTACACCTTC. The variable domain in full, with the rest retrieved from reference TRBV7-2 and TRBJ1-2, is GAGVSQSPSNKVTEKGKDVELRCDPISGHTALYWYRQSLGQGLEFLIYFQGNSAPDKSGLPSDRFSAERTGGSVSTLTIQRTQQEDSAVYLCASSPQAGRDGYTFGSGTRLTVV.